Below are 7 T cell receptor beta chains sequenced from a single sample in a study of blood T cell repertoires in COVID-19. Assay used: immunoSEQ multiplex PCR; TCRdb lists only in-frame clones, some missing. The sample yields around 300,000 clones, 88% seen once. The sequencing sample was made of PBMCs or T cells enriched from blood (not recorded which). The receptors shown here come from a man under 40 who had recovered from COVID-19.

The V gene is TRBV7-8, the J gene TRBJ2-3; 7 nucleotides agree with TRBD2. The CDR3 runs to 16 residues. CDR1 is SGHVS and CDR2 is FQNEAQ in the germline V gene. The junction had 12 bases not matched to a gene; V was cut back by 4 bases and J by 5 bases. CDR3 in amino acids: CASSSGLMHFRDTQYF. CDR3 nucleotide sequence: TGTGCCAGCAGCTCGGGACTAATGCATTTTAGAGATACGCAGTATTTT.

V is TRBV29-1 and J is TRBJ2-5, with TRBD2 identical over 14 bases. The CDR3 sequence is 14 residues long. From germline, CDR1 is SQVTM and CDR2 ANQGSEA. Trimming cost V 4 bases and J 8 bases; bases outside gene matches: 6. The CDR3 nucleotides read TGCAGCGTTGCCGGACTAGCGGGGGGCAATACCCAGTACTTC. Amino acid sequence: CSVAGLAGGNTQYF.

The J gene is TRBJ2-7, the V gene TRBV7-2; TRBD2 matches 8 bases. CDR1 and CDR2 (germline): SGHTA, FQGNSA. The CDR3 is 19 residues long. Trimming took 5 bases from V and 2 from J; bases not matched to a gene: 20. The CDR3 sequence is CASSPFKVLAGILTYEQYF. The CDR3 region has the DNA TGTGCCAGCAGCCCGTTTAAGGTTTTAGCGGGGATATTGACCTACGAGCAGTACTTC.

The chain joins TRBV6-5 to TRBJ1-1; 7 bases agree with TRBD1. The CDR3 contains 13 residues. The germline CDR1 and CDR2 sequences are MNHEY and SVGAGI. V dropped 7 bases and J dropped 4; count of bases not matched to a gene: 6. The DNA of the CDR3 is TGTGCCAGCACCTCACAGGGGATCACTGAAGCTTTCTTT. This codes for CASTSQGITEAFF.

The chain links TRBV10-3 to TRBJ1-2; 12 bases fit TRBD1. V lost 6 bases, J lost 5 bases, and 7 bases stayed unmatched. The germline V gene has CDR1 ENHRY and CDR2 SYGVKD. The CDR3 has 15 amino acids. CDR3 nucleotide sequence: TGTGCCATCAGGGAAGGGACAGGGGGCCAGTATGGCTACACCTTC. Translation: CAIREGTGGQYGYTF.

The sample holds one count of this clone. The V and J genes are TRBV5-6 and TRBJ1-4, with D unresolved. Germline V gene lookup returns CDR1 SGHDT and CDR2 YYEEEE. The CDR3 spans 14 residues. V was clipped by 2 bases and J by 3 bases, with 8 bases between them. Here the CDR3 reads CASSFVPANEKLFF. CDR3 nucleotide sequence: TGTGCCAGCAGCTTTGTCCCAGCTAATGAAAAACTGTTTTTT.

The chain employs TRBV5-4 and TRBJ1-2; D remains ambiguous. V was pared by 1 base and J by 8 bases, with 9 bases between. The CDR3 totals 12 residues. The germline V gene has CDR1 SGHNT and CDR2 YYREEE (reference sequence). CDR3 loop: CASSLSGDGYTF. CDR3 sequence (DNA): TGTGCCAGCAGCTTGAGCGGTGACGGCTACACCTTC.